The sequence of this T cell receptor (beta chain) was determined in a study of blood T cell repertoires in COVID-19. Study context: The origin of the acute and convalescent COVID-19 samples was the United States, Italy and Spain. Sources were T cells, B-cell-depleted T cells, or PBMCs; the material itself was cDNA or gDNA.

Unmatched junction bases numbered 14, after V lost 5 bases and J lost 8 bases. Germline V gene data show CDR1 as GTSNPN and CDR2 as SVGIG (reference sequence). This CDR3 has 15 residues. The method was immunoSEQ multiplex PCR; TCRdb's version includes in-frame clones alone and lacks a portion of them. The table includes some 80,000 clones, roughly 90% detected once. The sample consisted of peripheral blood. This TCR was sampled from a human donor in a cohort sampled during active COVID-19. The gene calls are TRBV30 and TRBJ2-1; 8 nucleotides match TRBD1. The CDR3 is CAWSRRTGMQDEQFF. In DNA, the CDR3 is TGTGCCTGGTCGCGGAGGACAGGGATGCAGGATGAGCAGTTCTTC. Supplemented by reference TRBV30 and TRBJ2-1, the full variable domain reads SQTIHQWPATLVQPVGSPLSLECTVEGTSNPNLYWYRQAAGRGLQLLFYSVGIGQISSEVPQNLSASRPQDRQFILSSKKLLLSDSGFYLCAWSRRTGMQDEQFFGPGTRLTVL.